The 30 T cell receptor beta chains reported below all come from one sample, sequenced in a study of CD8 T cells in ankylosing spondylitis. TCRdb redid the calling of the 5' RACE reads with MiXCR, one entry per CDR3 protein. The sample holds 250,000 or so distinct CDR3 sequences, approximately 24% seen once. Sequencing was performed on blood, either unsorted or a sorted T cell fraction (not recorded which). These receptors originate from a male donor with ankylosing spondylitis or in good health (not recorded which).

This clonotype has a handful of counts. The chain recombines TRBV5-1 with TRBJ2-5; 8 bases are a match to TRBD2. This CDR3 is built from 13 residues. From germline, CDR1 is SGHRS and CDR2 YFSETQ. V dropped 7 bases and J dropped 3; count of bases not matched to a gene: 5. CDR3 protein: CASGRGAKETQYF. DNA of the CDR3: TGCGCCAGCGGGCGGGGGGCGAAAGAGACCCAGTACTTC. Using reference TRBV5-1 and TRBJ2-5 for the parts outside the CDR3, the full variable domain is KAGVTQTPRYLIKTRGQQVTLSCSPISGHRSVSWYQQTPGQGLQFLFEYFSETQRNKGNFPGRFSGRQFSNSRSEMNVSTLELGDSALYLCASGRGAKETQYFGPGTRLLVL.

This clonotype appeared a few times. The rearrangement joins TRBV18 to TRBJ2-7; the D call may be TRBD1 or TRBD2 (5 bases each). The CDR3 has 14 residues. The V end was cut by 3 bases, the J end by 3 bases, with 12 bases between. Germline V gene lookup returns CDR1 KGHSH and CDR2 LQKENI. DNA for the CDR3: TGTGCCAGCTCACCGACGGGGCTCGGCTACGAGCAGTACTTC. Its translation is CASSPTGLGYEQYF.

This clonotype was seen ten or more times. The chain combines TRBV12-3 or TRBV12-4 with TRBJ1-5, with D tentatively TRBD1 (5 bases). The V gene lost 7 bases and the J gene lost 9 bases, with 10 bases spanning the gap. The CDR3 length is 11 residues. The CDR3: CASTSGGPQHF. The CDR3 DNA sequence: TGTGCCAGCACCTCGGGGGGGCCCCAGCATTTT.

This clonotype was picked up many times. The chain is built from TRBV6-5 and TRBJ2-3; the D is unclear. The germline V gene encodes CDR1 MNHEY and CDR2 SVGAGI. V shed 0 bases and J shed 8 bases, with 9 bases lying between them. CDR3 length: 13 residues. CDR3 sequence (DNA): TGTGCCAGCAGTTACTCGATTGAAACTACGCAGTATTTT. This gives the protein CASSYSIETTQYF.

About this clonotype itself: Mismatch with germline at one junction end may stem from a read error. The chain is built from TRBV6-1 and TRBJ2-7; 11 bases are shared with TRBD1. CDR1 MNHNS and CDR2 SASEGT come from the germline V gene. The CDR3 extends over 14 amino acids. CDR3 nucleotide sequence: TGTGCCTGCAGTCCGGACAGGGGGCTGTACGAGCAGTACTTC. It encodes CACSPDRGLYEQYF.

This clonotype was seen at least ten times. CDR3 in amino acids: CSVGARRDTEAFF. CDR3 in DNA: TGCAGCGTTGGGGCCCGCCGGGACACTGAAGCTTTCTTT. The chain is built from TRBV29-1 and TRBJ1-1; D is ambiguous. CDR3 length equals 13 residues. Trimming pared 4 bases from V and 3 bases from J, leaving 12 bases between. From germline, CDR1 is SQVTM and CDR2 ANQGSEA.

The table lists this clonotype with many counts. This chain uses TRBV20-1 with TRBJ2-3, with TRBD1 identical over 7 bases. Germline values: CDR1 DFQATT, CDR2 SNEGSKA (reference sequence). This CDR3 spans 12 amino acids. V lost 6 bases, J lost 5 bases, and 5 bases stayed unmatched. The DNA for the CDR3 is TGCAGTGCCGAGGGACAGCTAGATACGCAGTATTTT. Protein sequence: CSAEGQLDTQYF.

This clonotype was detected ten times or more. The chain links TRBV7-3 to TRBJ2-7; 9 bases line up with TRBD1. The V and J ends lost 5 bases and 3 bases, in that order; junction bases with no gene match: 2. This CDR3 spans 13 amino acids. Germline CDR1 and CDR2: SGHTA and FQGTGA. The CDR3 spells CASSQDRGYEQYF. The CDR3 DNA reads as TGTGCCAGCAGCCAGGACAGGGGCTACGAGCAGTACTTC.

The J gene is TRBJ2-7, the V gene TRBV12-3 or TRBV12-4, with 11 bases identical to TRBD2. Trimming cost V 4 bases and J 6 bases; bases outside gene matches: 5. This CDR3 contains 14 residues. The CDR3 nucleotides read TGTGCCAGCAGTTACATAGCGGGGGGGCGCGAGCAGTACTTC. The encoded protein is CASSYIAGGREQYF.

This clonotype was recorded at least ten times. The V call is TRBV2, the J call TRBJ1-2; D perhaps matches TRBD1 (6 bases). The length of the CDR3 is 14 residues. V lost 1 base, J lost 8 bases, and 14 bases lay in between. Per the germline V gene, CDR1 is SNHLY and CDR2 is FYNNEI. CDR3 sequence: CASSEVGGRRGYTF. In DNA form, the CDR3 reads TGTGCCAGCAGTGAAGTGGGGGGGCGTCGGGGCTACACCTTC.

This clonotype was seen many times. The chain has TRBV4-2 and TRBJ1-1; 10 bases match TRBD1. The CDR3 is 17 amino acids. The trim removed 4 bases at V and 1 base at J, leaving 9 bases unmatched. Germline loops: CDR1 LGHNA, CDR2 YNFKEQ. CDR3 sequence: CASSRLFRDRGNTEAFF. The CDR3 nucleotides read TGTGCCAGCAGCCGGCTTTTCCGGGACAGGGGGAACACTGAAGCTTTCTTT.

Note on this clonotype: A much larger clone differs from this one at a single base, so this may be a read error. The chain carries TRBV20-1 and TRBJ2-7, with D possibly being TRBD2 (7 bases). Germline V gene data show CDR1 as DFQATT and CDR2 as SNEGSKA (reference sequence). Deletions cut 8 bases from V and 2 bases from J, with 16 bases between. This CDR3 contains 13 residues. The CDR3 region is CSNQGRAAYEQYF. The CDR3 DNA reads TGCAGTAATCAGGGGAGGGCGGCCTACGAGCAGTACTTC.

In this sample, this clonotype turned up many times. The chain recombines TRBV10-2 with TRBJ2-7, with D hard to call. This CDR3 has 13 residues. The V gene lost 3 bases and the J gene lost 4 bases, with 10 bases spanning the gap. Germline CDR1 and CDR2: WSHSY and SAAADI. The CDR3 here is CASSDGLFYEQYF. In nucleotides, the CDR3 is TGCGCCAGCAGTGATGGTCTGTTTTACGAGCAGTACTTC.

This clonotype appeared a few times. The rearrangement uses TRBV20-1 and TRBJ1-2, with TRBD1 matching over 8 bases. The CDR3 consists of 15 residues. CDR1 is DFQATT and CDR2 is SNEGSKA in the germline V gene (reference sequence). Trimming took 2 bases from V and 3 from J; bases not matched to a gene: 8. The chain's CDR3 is CSARKTGTGDYGYTF. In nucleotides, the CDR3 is TGCAGTGCTAGAAAAACCGGGACAGGAGACTATGGCTACACCTTC.

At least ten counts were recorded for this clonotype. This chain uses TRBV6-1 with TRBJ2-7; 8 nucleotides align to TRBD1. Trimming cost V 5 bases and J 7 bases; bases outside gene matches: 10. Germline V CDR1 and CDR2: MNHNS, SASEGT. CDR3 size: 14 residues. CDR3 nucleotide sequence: TGTGCCAGCAGTCCGGACAGGGTGGTAGGAGAGCAGTACTTC. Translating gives CASSPDRVVGEQYF.

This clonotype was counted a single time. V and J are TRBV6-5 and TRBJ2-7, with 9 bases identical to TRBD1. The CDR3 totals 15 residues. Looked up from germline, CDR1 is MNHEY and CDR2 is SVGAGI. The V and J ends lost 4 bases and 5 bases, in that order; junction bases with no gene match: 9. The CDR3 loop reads CASSSPGQGIHEQYF. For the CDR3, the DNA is TGTGCCAGCAGTTCCCCGGGACAGGGTATCCACGAGCAGTACTTC.

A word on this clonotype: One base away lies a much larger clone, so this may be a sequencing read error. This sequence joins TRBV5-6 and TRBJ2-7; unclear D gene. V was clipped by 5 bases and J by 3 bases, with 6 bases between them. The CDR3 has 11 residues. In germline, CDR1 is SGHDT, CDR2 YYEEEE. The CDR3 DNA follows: TGTGCCAGCAGTAAGGACTACGAGCAGTACTTC. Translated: CASSKDYEQYF.

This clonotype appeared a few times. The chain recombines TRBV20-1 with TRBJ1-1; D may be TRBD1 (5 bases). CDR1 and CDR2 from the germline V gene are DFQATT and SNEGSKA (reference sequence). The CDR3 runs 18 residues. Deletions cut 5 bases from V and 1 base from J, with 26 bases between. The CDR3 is CSAAPGTFTNAKNTEAFF. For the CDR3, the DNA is TGCAGTGCTGCACCAGGGACTTTCACAAACGCAAAGAACACTGAAGCTTTCTTT.

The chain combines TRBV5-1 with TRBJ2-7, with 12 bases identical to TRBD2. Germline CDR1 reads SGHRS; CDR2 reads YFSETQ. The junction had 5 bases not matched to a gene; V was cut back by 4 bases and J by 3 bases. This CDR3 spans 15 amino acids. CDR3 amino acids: CASSQGLAGNYEQYF. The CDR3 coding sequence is TGCGCCAGCAGCCAAGGACTAGCGGGGAACTACGAGCAGTACTTC.

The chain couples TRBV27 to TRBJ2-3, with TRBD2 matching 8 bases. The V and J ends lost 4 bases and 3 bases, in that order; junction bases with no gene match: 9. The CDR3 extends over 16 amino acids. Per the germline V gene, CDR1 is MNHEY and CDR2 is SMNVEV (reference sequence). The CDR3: CASSSPGGLGTDTQYF. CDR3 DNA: TGTGCCAGCAGTTCCCCGGGGGGACTAGGGACAGATACGCAGTATTTT.

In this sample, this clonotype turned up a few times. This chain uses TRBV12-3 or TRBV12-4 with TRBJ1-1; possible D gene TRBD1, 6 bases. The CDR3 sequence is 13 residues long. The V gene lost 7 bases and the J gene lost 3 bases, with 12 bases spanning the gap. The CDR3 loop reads CASILSGDTEAFF. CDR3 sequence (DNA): TGTGCCAGCATATTATCAGGGGACACTGAAGCTTTCTTT.

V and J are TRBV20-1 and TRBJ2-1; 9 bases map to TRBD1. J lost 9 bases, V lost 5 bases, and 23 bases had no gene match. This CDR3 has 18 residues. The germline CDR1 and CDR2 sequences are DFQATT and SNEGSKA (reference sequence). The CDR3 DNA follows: TGCAGTGCTGAGGCCGGGACAGGGTACGTAAGGGGACAATTTGAGCAGTTCTTC. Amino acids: CSAEAGTGYVRGQFEQFF.

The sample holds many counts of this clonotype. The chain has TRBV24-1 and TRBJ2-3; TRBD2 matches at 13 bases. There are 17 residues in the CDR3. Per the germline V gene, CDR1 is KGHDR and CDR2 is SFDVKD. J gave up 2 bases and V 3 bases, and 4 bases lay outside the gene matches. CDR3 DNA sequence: TGTGCCACCAGTGATGGACTAGCGGGGGCCTCCACAGATACGCAGTATTTT. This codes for CATSDGLAGASTDTQYF.

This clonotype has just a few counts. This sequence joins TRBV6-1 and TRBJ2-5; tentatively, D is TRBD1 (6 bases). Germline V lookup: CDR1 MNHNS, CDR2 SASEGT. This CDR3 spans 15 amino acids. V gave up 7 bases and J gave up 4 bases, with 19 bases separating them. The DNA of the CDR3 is TGTGCCAGCACCCCGCCGGGACCCAGGGGAGAGACCCAGTACTTC. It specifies CASTPPGPRGETQYF.

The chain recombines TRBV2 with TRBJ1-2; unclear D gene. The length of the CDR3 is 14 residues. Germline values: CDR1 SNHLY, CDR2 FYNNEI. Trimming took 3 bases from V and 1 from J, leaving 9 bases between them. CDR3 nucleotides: TGTGCCAGCAGTGACCGGGCCAATAACTATGGCTACACCTTC. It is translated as CASSDRANNYGYTF.

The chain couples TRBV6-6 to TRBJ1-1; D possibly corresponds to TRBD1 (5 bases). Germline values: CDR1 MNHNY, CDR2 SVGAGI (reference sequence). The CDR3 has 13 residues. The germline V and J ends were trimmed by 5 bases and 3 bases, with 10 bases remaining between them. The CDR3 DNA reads TGTGCCAGCAGTCACATGACAGACACTGAAGCTTTCTTT. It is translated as CASSHMTDTEAFF.

Written as DNA, the CDR3 is TGTGCCAGCTCACCCGTGGAGGCTGATACGCAGTATTTT. Encoded protein: CASSPVEADTQYF. This chain joins TRBV18 and TRBJ2-3; D might be TRBD2 (5 bases). The CDR3 totals 13 residues. Per the germline V gene, CDR1 is KGHSH and CDR2 is LQKENI. Trimming took off 3 bases at V and 6 bases at J, with 10 bases between the two ends.

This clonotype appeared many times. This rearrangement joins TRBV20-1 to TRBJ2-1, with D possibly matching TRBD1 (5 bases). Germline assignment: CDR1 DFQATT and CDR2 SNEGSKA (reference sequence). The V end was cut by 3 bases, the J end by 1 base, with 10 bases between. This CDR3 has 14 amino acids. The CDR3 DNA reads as TGCAGTGCTAGCGGCAGGGTGTCCTACAATGAGCAGTTCTTC. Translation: CSASGRVSYNEQFF.

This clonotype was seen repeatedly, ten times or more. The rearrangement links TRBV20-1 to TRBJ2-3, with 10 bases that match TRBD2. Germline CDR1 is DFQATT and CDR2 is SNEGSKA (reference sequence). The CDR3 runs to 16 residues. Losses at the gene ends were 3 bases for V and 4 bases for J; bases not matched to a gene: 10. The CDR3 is CSASPPKAGGPDTQYF. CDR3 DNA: TGCAGTGCTAGTCCCCCCAAAGCGGGGGGGCCAGATACGCAGTATTTT.

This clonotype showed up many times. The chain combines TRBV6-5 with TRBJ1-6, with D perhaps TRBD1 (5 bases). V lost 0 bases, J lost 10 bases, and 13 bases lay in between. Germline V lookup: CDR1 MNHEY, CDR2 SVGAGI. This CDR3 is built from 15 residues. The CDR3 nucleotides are TGTGCCAGCAGTTACTCGACAGTTCGTCGGTCACCCCTCCACTTT. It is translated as CASSYSTVRRSPLHF.